This TCR beta chain stems from a study of CD8+ T cells in alopecia areata. Remarks on this clone: Its specificity is not known.

This CDR3 comprises 14 residues. J was trimmed by 5 bases and V by 7 bases; bases with no gene match: 11. Germline V CDR1 and CDR2: SQVTM, ANQGSEA. As the sequencing template, cDNA was produced by extracting RNA and reverse transcribing it. Method: immunoSEQ multiplex PCR; TCRdb's copy keeps in-frame clones and lacks some. The sample consists of roughly 140,000 clones, around two thirds of them appearing once. Study-level results: Sequencing of scalp samples also includes resident alphabeta T cells from normal skin. Lesional scalp, especially alopecia totalis/universalis, showed higher clonality than normal scalp.

This receptor was taken from a human donor in good health. V and J are TRBV29-1 and TRBJ2-1, with 7 positions matching TRBD1. The source material was CD8+ T cells sorted from blood. DNA of the CDR3: TGCAGCGGGGTCCCGGGACAGAGTAACAATGAGCAGTTCTTC. Amino acid sequence: CSGVPGQSNNEQFF.